Reported below is one T cell receptor (beta chain). Assay used: immunoSEQ multiplex PCR; TCRdb lists only in-frame clones, some missing. This sample yields some 250,000 clones, of which approximately 86% are seen a single time; about 3.5% belongs to the top ten. Germline V gene data show CDR1 as SGDLS and CDR2 as YYNGEE. The CDR3 length is 14 residues. V lost 5 bases to trimming and J lost 2 bases; unmatched junction nucleotides: 7. Individuals drawn from 24 US areas were roughly 18 to 89 years old. The sample originates from a study of blood T cell repertoires in COVID-19. The clonotype originates from a woman in her thirties or forties with acute COVID-19. The sample consisted of PBMCs or T cells enriched from blood (not recorded which). This chain connects TRBV9 to TRBJ2-7, with TRBD2 matching over 7 bases. CDR3 nucleotide sequence: TGTGCCAGCAGTAGATCGGGAGGAACCTACGAGCAGTACTTC. Amino acids: CASSRSGGTYEQYF.